The entry below gives a single T cell receptor (beta chain) sequence along with its context. The data belong to a study of blood T cells in healthy people across ages. The use of a sample-barcoded 5' primer and a J-beta primer mix characterized a second PCR of roughly 6 to 11 cycles. Each TCR beta cDNA got a 12-nucleotide random molecular identifier. Each CDR3 protein is one row after TCRdb ran MiXCR on the 5' RACE reads. The table includes about 900,000 distinct CDR3 sequences, around 48% detected once. Drawing of peripheral blood yielded about 10 milliliters from each donor. The V gene lost 4 bases and the J gene lost 5 bases, with 13 bases spanning the gap. There are 14 residues in the CDR3. Per the germline V gene, CDR1 is SGHNT and CDR2 is YYREEE (reference sequence).

The chain carries TRBV5-4 and TRBJ2-1; D possibly matches TRBD1 or TRBD2 (6 bases each). The sequence came from a man aged 25-45 years in good health. What was sequenced was blood. CDR3 region: CASSKGGVDNEQFF. The CDR3, as DNA: TGTGCCAGCAGCAAGGGGGGCGTGGACAATGAGCAGTTCTTC.